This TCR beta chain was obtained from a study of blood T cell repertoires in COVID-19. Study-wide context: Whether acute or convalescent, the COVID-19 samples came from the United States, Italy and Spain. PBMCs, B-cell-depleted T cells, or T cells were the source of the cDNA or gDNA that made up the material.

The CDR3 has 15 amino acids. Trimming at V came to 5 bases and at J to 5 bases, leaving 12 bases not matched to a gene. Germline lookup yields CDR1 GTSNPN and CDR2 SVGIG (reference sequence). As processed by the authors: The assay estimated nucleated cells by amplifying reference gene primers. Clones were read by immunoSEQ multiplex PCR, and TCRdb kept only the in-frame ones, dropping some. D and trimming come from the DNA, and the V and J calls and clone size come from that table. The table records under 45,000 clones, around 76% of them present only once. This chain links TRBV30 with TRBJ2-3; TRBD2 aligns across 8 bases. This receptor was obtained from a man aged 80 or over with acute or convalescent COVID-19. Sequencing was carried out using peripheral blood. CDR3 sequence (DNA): TGTGCCTGGTCCCCGAGCGGGAGAGGGGGAGATACGCAGTATTTT. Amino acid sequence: CAWSPSGRGGDTQYF.